Sequencing of this T cell receptor beta chain was carried out in a study of chemoradiotherapy in HPV16-positive cancers. V lost 10 bases, J lost 4 bases, and 11 bases lay in between. This CDR3 spans 12 amino acids. Germline V gene data show CDR1 as LNHDA and CDR2 as SQIVND (reference sequence). Generated by immunoSEQ multiplex PCR, the TCRdb table keeps only in-frame clones and is missing some. The repertoire has about 68,000 clones, 88% of them found once; the top ten carry 4% to 4.5%. The chain combines TRBV19 with TRBJ1-3; a possible D gene is TRBD1 (5 bases). This sequence originates from a human donor with HPV-associated anogenital cancer. The starting material was blood, obtained from a patient who underwent chemoradiotherapy. This CDR3 is CATGTAGNTIYF. The CDR3 DNA follows: TGTGCCACTGGGACCGCCGGAAACACCATATATTTT.